Below are 9 T cell receptor beta chains sequenced from a single sample in a study of radiation and T cells in renal cell carcinoma. Assay: immunoSEQ multiplex PCR; the TCRdb copy retains only in-frame clones and omits some. The sample records approximately 120,000 clones, approximately 85% being singletons. The time point: blood 2 weeks post-SBRT. Treatment of the sample: 15 Gy SBRT to primary tumor, nephrectomy 4 weeks later. The material sequenced was blood, taken from a patient whose treatment included radiotherapy and nephrectomy. The receptors were sampled from a man aged 50 or older with renal cell carcinoma.

In its sample, this clone was seen a few times. The DNA of the CDR3 is TGTGCCAGCAGCACGCGGGAGGGGGCCTACGAGCAGTACTTC. Its translation is CASSTREGAYEQYF. The chain is built from TRBV11-2 and TRBJ2-7; 9 bases align to TRBD2. The CDR3 sequence is 14 residues long. Germline assignment: CDR1 SGHAT and CDR2 FQNNGV. The J segment lost 2 bases and the V segment lost 5 bases, leaving 4 bases of the junction unmatched.

V and J are TRBV19 and TRBJ1-2; tentatively, D is TRBD1 (5 bases). Trimming pared 7 bases from V and 2 bases from J, leaving 11 bases between. Germline V lookup: CDR1 LNHDA, CDR2 SQIVND (reference sequence). The CDR3 is made up of 13 amino acids. The CDR3 protein is CASNAPGNYGYTF. The CDR3 DNA sequence: TGTGCCAGTAACGCCCCAGGGAACTATGGCTACACCTTC.

V is TRBV4-1 and J is TRBJ2-3, with 13 bases matching TRBD2. This CDR3 region has 19 residues. Germline CDR1 reads MGHRA; CDR2 reads YSYEKL. Trimming at V came to 4 bases and at J to 2 bases, leaving 12 bases not matched to a gene. The CDR3 nucleotides are TGCGCCAGCAGCCTCTTTCAACTTGGGACTAGCGGGAACACAGATACGCAGTATTTT. It translates to CASSLFQLGTSGNTDTQYF.

The chain uses TRBV5-6 and TRBJ2-5; D ambiguous. The CDR3 loop spans 15 amino acids. Germline values: CDR1 SGHDT, CDR2 YYEEEE. Trimming took 0 bases from V and 5 from J, leaving 14 bases between them. CDR3: CASSLVALRLETQYF. CDR3 sequence (DNA): TGTGCCAGCAGCTTGGTAGCACTACGTTTGGAGACCCAGTACTTC.

This clone was seen a few times. V and J are TRBV4-1 and TRBJ2-7, with 7 bases lining up with TRBD1. V trimming: 2 bases; J trimming: 5 bases; junction bases outside the gene matches: 15. Germline CDR1 and CDR2: MGHRA and YSYEKL. The CDR3 contains 17 residues. In DNA form, the CDR3 reads TGCGCCAGCAGCCAATCACCGGAAGGACAGGTCAGGCACGAGCAGTACTTC. It is translated as CASSQSPEGQVRHEQYF.

V is TRBV6-5 and J is TRBJ1-1; possibly TRBD1 for D (6 bases). Germline lookup yields CDR1 MNHEY and CDR2 SVGAGI. This CDR3 spans 13 amino acids. V lost 5 bases to trimming and J lost 10 bases, with 17 bases between them. Written as DNA, the CDR3 is TGTGCCAGCAGTCCCCCAGGGACACCGGGAGCTTTCTTT. Translating it yields CASSPPGTPGAFF.

V is TRBV19 and J is TRBJ2-2, with 8 bases matching TRBD1. J gave up 9 bases and V 3 bases, and 6 bases lay outside the gene matches. Germline CDR1 reads LNHDA; CDR2 reads SQIVND (reference sequence). This CDR3 spans 14 amino acids. The CDR3 coding sequence is TGTGCCAGTAGTATCGCGGCAGGGGGCCGGGAGCTGTTTTTT. Amino acids: CASSIAAGGRELFF.

The CDR3 DNA follows: TGTGCCAGCAGCTTGCTGGCAGATACGCAGTATTTT. Residues: CASSLLADTQYF. The chain is built from TRBV5-5 and TRBJ2-3; D unclear. The CDR3 runs to 12 residues. From germline, CDR1 is SGHKS and CDR2 YYEKEE (reference sequence). Between the trimmed V and J ends, which lost 1 base and 4 bases, there was a span of 4 bases.

The chain is built from TRBV19 and TRBJ2-7; no clear D. The length of the CDR3 is 15 residues. The ends were cut back, 0 bases at V and 2 bases at J, with 11 bases in the middle. Per the germline V gene, CDR1 is LNHDA and CDR2 is SQIVND (reference sequence). For the CDR3, the DNA is TGTGCCAGTAGTATAGATCGAGGTACTACCTACGAGCAGTACTTC. Translated: CASSIDRGTTYEQYF.